The 30 T cell receptor beta chains in this list originate from one sample, sequenced in a study of early T cells in non-severe SARS-CoV-2 infection. TCRdb recomputed calls from the 5' RACE reads with MiXCR, one row per CDR3 protein. Among about 45,000 distinct CDR3 sequences listed, 11% were seen once. Sequencing used whole blood. The receptors here all came from an adult who was a healthcare worker with PCR-confirmed SARS-CoV-2 infection or an uninfected control (not recorded which).

The sample holds many counts of this clonotype. The V and J genes are TRBV2 and TRBJ2-1; D perhaps matches TRBD2 (5 bases). CDR1 and CDR2 from the germline V gene are SNHLY and FYNNEI. This CDR3 has 12 amino acids. Trimming removed 2 bases from V and 7 bases from J, with 6 bases in between. As DNA, the CDR3 is TGTGCCAGCAGTGAAAGGGAGAATGAGCAGTTCTTC. Residues: CASSERENEQFF.

This clonotype was seen many times. The gene calls are TRBV23-1 and TRBJ2-7; 8 bases map to TRBD1. TRBV23-1 is placed among ORFs of uncertain function. This CDR3 spans 15 amino acids. V shed 0 bases, J shed 4 bases, and the junction held 5 bases outside the gene matches. DNA of the CDR3: TGCGCCAGCAGTCAATCGACAGGACAGGGTTACGAGCAGTACTTC. Its protein product is CASSQSTGQGYEQYF.

The chain uses TRBV7-2 and TRBJ2-7; D is unresolved. The CDR3 covers 14 residues. V was shortened by 1 base and J by 2 bases, with 9 bases between the two germline ends. Germline V lookup: CDR1 SGHTA, CDR2 FQGNSA. The CDR3 nucleotides read TGTGCCAGCAGCTTAGACCAGGCTACCTACGAGCAGTACTTC. It translates to CASSLDQATYEQYF. The full variable domain, in which reference TRBV7-2 and TRBJ2-7 provide the parts outside the CDR3, is GAGVSQSPSNKVTEKGKDVELRCDPISGHTALYWYRQSLGQGLEFLIYFQGNSAPDKSGLPSDRFSAERTGGSVSTLTIQRTQQEDSAVYLCASSLDQATYEQYFGPGTRLTVT.

This clonotype was found a few times. The V and J genes are TRBV5-1 and TRBJ2-7; 10 bases agree with TRBD2. The CDR3 is 16 amino acids. V was clipped by 4 bases and J by 6 bases; unmatched bases: 13. CDR1 is SGHRS and CDR2 is YFSETQ in the germline V gene. CDR3 sequence: CASSKTTALAGVEQYF. CDR3 in DNA: TGCGCCAGCAGCAAAACCACCGCGCTAGCGGGAGTCGAGCAGTACTTC.

Ten or more counts support this clonotype. This chain joins TRBV7-9 and TRBJ1-4; weak D call: TRBD1 (5 bases). CDR3 length: 15 residues. Trimming took off 4 bases at V and 6 bases at J, with 15 bases between the two ends. Germline V CDR1 and CDR2: SEHNR, FQNEAQ (reference sequence). CDR3 sequence (DNA): TGTGCCAGCAGCTCCGGGACGGCTGGTGATGAAAAACTGTTTTTT. Protein sequence: CASSSGTAGDEKLFF.

This clonotype was recorded a few times. The rearrangement joins TRBV9 to TRBJ2-7, with 8 bases identical to TRBD1. V trimming: 0 bases; J trimming: 3 bases; junction bases outside the gene matches: 5. CDR3 length: 15 amino acids. Germline values: CDR1 SGDLS, CDR2 YYNGEE. The CDR3 reads CASSVDWTGYYEQYF. In DNA form, the CDR3 reads TGTGCCAGCAGCGTAGACTGGACAGGGTACTACGAGCAGTACTTC. The full variable domain, with the rest looked up from reference TRBV9 and TRBJ2-7, is DSGVTQTPKHLITATGQRVTLRCSPRSGDLSVYWYQQSLDQGLQFLIQYYNGEERAKGNILERFSAQQFPDLHSELNLSSLELGDSALYFCASSVDWTGYYEQYFGPGTRLTVT.

The sample holds a few counts of this clonotype. V usage is TRBV29-1 and J usage is TRBJ2-3; TRBD2 is a possible D gene (6 bases). The CDR3 length is 11 residues. The ends were cut back, 7 bases at V and 4 bases at J, with 9 bases in the middle. Germline CDR1 is SQVTM and CDR2 is ANQGSEA. The CDR3 sequence is CSELAADTQYF. For the CDR3, the DNA is TGCAGCGAACTAGCCGCAGATACGCAGTATTTT.

This clonotype was seen ten or more times. The chain recombines TRBV7-2 with TRBJ2-3; 8 bases match TRBD1. The CDR3 contains 18 residues. CDR1 SGHTA and CDR2 FQGNSA come from the germline V gene. V dropped 2 bases and J dropped 2; count of bases not matched to a gene: 12. The CDR3 DNA reads TGTGCCAGCAGCTTATACGCGGCCGGACAGGGCTTCACAGATACGCAGTATTTT. Amino acid sequence: CASSLYAAGQGFTDTQYF.

The chain links TRBV7-2 to TRBJ2-3; TRBD2 agrees at 7 bases. The CDR3 runs 15 residues. The germline V gene has CDR1 SGHTA and CDR2 FQGNSA. V trimming: 1 base; J trimming: 3 bases; junction bases outside the gene matches: 4. CDR3 bases: TGTGCCAGCAGCTTAGGCGGGAGAATGACAGATACGCAGTATTTT. Translated: CASSLGGRMTDTQYF.

The V gene is TRBV7-2, the J gene TRBJ2-1; 7 nucleotides line up with TRBD2. The CDR3 loop spans 16 amino acids. Per the germline V gene, CDR1 is SGHTA and CDR2 is FQGNSA. V gave up 1 base and J gave up 9 bases; unmatched junction bases: 12. The DNA of the CDR3 is TGTGCCAGCAGCTTAGGAATTAGCGGGTGGAAGGGTGAGCAGTTCTTC. It is translated as CASSLGISGWKGEQFF.

The V call is TRBV15, the J call TRBJ2-2; D may correspond to TRBD1 or TRBD2 (6 bases each). Germline CDR1 reads LNHNV; CDR2 reads YYDKDF (reference sequence). This CDR3 comprises 17 residues. V was pared by 7 bases and J by 4 bases, with 22 bases between. The CDR3 region is CATNRALTSSTTGELFF. The CDR3 coding sequence is TGTGCCACCAACAGGGCCCTTACTAGCAGCACCACCGGGGAGCTGTTTTTT.

The CDR3 loop reads CASSSGLTETQYF. The CDR3 bases are TGTGCCAGCAGTTCCGGACTGACAGAGACCCAGTACTTC. The chain uses TRBV6-1 and TRBJ2-5; perhaps TRBD2 as D (5 bases). CDR1 is MNHNS and CDR2 is SASEGT in the germline V gene. V gave up 5 bases and J gave up 4 bases, with 11 bases separating them. The length of the CDR3 is 13 residues.

In its sample, this clonotype is medium-sized. Without the conserved terminal phenylalanine or tryptophan, this CDR3 likely stems from a read error. The DNA is omitted, as the CDR3 cannot be located on it reliably, and the CDR3 follows TCRdb's listing. J is TRBJ2-3 and V is TRBV6-1; no DNA check was done on the table's D call, TRBD2. CDR1 is MNHNS, CDR2 SASEGT, per germline. The CDR3 length is 13 residues, termini included. CDR3 protein: CASSVNERTHPEY.

This clonotype was detected many times. V is TRBV29-1 and J is TRBJ2-7, with no clear D. CDR3 length: 13 residues. In germline, CDR1 is SQVTM, CDR2 ANQGSEA. Trimming cost V 0 bases and J 5 bases, with 11 bases left between them. The CDR3 nucleotides are TGCAGCGTTGAAGATTCCGGGTACGACGAGCAGTACTTC. It encodes CSVEDSGYDEQYF.

This clonotype has a count of ten or more. The J gene is TRBJ2-7, the V gene TRBV7-9, with D hard to call. Trimming shortened V by 6 bases and J by 0 bases, and 3 bases separated the two germline ends. Germline CDR1 reads SEHNR; CDR2 reads FQNEAQ (reference sequence). The length of the CDR3 is 11 residues. The CDR3: CASSVSYEQYF. For the CDR3, the DNA is TGTGCCAGCAGTGTCTCCTACGAGCAGTACTTC.

The chain carries TRBV7-8 and TRBJ2-7, with TRBD2 identical over 7 bases. The length of the CDR3 is 14 residues. From germline, CDR1 is SGHVS and CDR2 FQNEAQ. J gave up 2 bases and V 5 bases, and 6 bases lay outside the gene matches. This chain's CDR3 is CASSPQAGPYEQYF. CDR3 DNA: TGTGCCAGCAGCCCCCAAGCGGGGCCCTACGAGCAGTACTTC.

This clonotype came up many times. J is TRBJ2-1 and V is TRBV2; D is uncertain. Germline CDR1 reads SNHLY; CDR2 reads FYNNEI. The CDR3 extends over 12 amino acids. The ends were cut back, 4 bases at V and 5 bases at J, with 6 bases in the middle. As DNA, the CDR3 is TGTGCCAGCAGTGCACAGAACAATGAGCAGTTCTTC. Translation: CASSAQNNEQFF.

In its sample, this clonotype was seen many times. This chain uses TRBV18 with TRBJ2-6; perhaps D is TRBD1 or TRBD2 (5 bases each). The CDR3 length is 19 residues. With 4 bases removed from V and 4 bases from J, the gap between germline ends came to 23 bases. Germline assignment: CDR1 KGHSH and CDR2 LQKENI. Written as DNA, the CDR3 is TGTGCCAGCTCACTAATCACGGGACGGACCTCTACCGGGGCCAACGTCCTGACTTTC. Translating it yields CASSLITGRTSTGANVLTF.

This clonotype was observed many times. The chain joins TRBV15 to TRBJ2-3; 12 bases are shared with TRBD2. V lost 5 bases and J lost 0; bases outside the gene matches: 6. The germline V gene has CDR1 LNHNV and CDR2 YYDKDF (reference sequence). This CDR3 region has 17 residues. This CDR3 reads CATSGIGTSGSTDTQYF. The DNA of the CDR3 is TGTGCCACCAGCGGGATTGGGACTAGCGGGAGCACAGATACGCAGTATTTT.

This clonotype came up many times. The rearrangement uses TRBV27 and TRBJ2-2, with D perhaps TRBD1 (5 bases). V lost 3 bases, J lost 4 bases, and 9 bases lay in between. The germline V gene has CDR1 MNHEY and CDR2 SMNVEV (reference sequence). This CDR3 has 14 amino acids. The DNA of the CDR3 is TGTGCCAGCAGTTTCATGGGGCTCACCGGGGAGCTGTTTTTT. Its translation is CASSFMGLTGELFF.

V gene TRBV20-1 combines with J gene TRBJ1-1; D unclear. Germline lookup yields CDR1 DFQATT and CDR2 SNEGSKA (reference sequence). The V and J ends lost 3 bases and 5 bases respectively, with 10 bases between them. The CDR3 is 12 amino acids. The CDR3 loop is CSASPKRTEAFF. As DNA, the CDR3 is TGCAGTGCTAGTCCGAAGAGGACTGAAGCTTTCTTT.

The chain combines TRBV9 with TRBJ1-2; D not certain. The V and J ends lost 6 bases and 1 base respectively, with 10 bases between them. From germline, CDR1 is SGDLS and CDR2 YYNGEE. The CDR3 sequence is 13 residues long. CDR3 protein: CASTPQSNYGYTF. CDR3 in DNA: TGTGCCAGCACCCCCCAGAGTAACTATGGCTACACCTTC.

The table lists this clonotype with a few counts. The chain recombines TRBV20-1 with TRBJ2-7, with 10 nucleotides matching TRBD2. The CDR3 consists of 13 residues. Germline CDR1 reads DFQATT; CDR2 reads SNEGSKA (reference sequence). Trimming at V came to 6 bases and at J to 5 bases, leaving 7 bases not matched to a gene. In DNA, the CDR3 is TGCAGTGCGGGCGGACTAGCGGCAAACGAGCAGTACTTC. Protein: CSAGGLAANEQYF.

This clonotype was detected only a few times. V is TRBV5-5 and J is TRBJ1-1; the D is unclear. This CDR3 has 13 residues. The germline V gene encodes CDR1 SGHKS and CDR2 YYEKEE (reference sequence). V lost 0 bases to trimming and J lost 13 bases, with 16 bases between them. The CDR3, as DNA: TGTGCCAGCAGCTTGGTAGCTGGAATAAAGGATTTCTTT. It translates to CASSLVAGIKDFF.

The table lists this clonotype with a few counts. This chain joins TRBV4-2 and TRBJ2-7; possibly TRBD2 for D (7 bases). Germline-derived CDR1 and CDR2 are LGHNA and YNFKEQ. V lost 6 bases and J 5 bases, leaving 20 bases between the germline ends. The CDR3 is 15 amino acids. This CDR3 is CASSPSRGRGNEQYF. The CDR3 DNA is TGTGCCAGCAGTCCCTCGCGGGGGCGGGGGAACGAGCAGTACTTC.

This chain uses TRBV6-5 with TRBJ2-3; D not resolved. Germline V gene lookup returns CDR1 MNHEY and CDR2 SVGAGI. The CDR3 contains 14 residues. V was pared by 2 bases and J by 4 bases, with 10 bases between. The CDR3 loop reads CASSYTSLSDTQYF. CDR3 nucleotide sequence: TGTGCCAGCAGTTACACCTCCTTGTCAGATACGCAGTATTTT.

This clonotype showed up just a few times. The genes are TRBV20-1 and TRBJ1-5; D not resolved. V shed 4 bases and J shed 8 bases, with 18 bases lying between them. Germline lookup yields CDR1 DFQATT and CDR2 SNEGSKA (reference sequence). This CDR3 is built from 14 residues. CDR3: CSANVGGVKEPQHF. The CDR3 bases are TGCAGTGCTAATGTGGGCGGGGTAAAGGAGCCCCAGCATTTT.

Comments on this clonotype: With a much larger clone just one base away, this may be a read error. The rearrangement joins TRBV6-5 to TRBJ1-2; 9 bases match TRBD1. V was clipped by 6 bases and J by 6 bases; unmatched bases: 11. Germline loops: CDR1 MNHEY, CDR2 SVGAGI. The CDR3 is made up of 15 amino acids. Here the CDR3 DNA reads TGTGCCAGCAGCCCCCCAGCCGGGACAGGGCATGGCTACACCTTC. It yields the protein CASSPPAGTGHGYTF.

This clonotype was counted between two and nine times. This sequence joins TRBV28 and TRBJ1-5, with 7 positions matching TRBD1. V was clipped by 6 bases and J by 4 bases; unmatched bases: 6. The CDR3 is made up of 14 amino acids. Germline assignment: CDR1 MDHEN and CDR2 SYDVKM. DNA of the CDR3: TGTGCCAGCAGAACGGACAGGTTAAATCAGCCCCAGCATTTT. Its protein product is CASRTDRLNQPQHF.

This clonotype showed up just a few times. The V and J genes are TRBV5-4 and TRBJ2-5; D may correspond to TRBD1 or TRBD2 (6 bases each). Germline V lookup: CDR1 SGHNT, CDR2 YYREEE (reference sequence). Trimming took off 7 bases at V and 4 bases at J, with 23 bases between the two ends. The CDR3 sequence is 16 residues long. In DNA, the CDR3 is TGTGCCAGCCAAGTAGGGGGGAGTCCCAATGGAGAGACCCAGTACTTC. Its translation: CASQVGGSPNGETQYF. Together with reference TRBV5-4 and TRBJ2-5, the CDR3 gives the full variable domain: ETGVTQSPTHLIKTRGQQVTLRCSSQSGHNTVSWYQQALGQGPQFIFQYYREEENGRGNFPPRFSGLQFPNYSSELNVNALELDDSALYLCASQVGGSPNGETQYFGPGTRLLVL.